This T cell receptor (beta chain) stems from a study of beta chain features in type 1 diabetes. Study-wide results and caveats: Type 1 diabetes patients had TCRB CDR3s that were shorter (moderately but significantly so) in all four CD4+ subsets.

With 4 bases removed from V and 4 bases from J, the gap between germline ends came to 20 bases. This CDR3 spans 16 amino acids. Germline lookup yields CDR1 SGHKS and CDR2 YYEKEE (reference sequence). Via CD45RO/CCR7/CD25/CD127/CD95/CD27, cells of the CD4+ naive, central memory, regulatory and stem cell-like memory subsets were sorted. The authors reverse transcribed all of the isolated RNA, so sequencing captured expressed TCRB transcripts. Profiling relied on immunoSEQ multiplex PCR, and the TCRdb table lists in-frame clones only, not all of them. The sample holds about 170,000 clones, 6.5% to 8.5% seen once. Comment on this clone: Its specificity is not known.

V is TRBV5-5 and J is TRBJ1-2; TRBD1 is a possible D gene (5 bases). The clonotype was recovered from a man younger than 30 with type 1 diabetes. The sequenced sample was central memory CD4+ T cells from blood. The CDR3: CASSLGGGPTRYGYTF. In DNA form, the CDR3 reads TGTGCCAGCAGCCTAGGCGGGGGACCAACCCGCTATGGCTACACCTTC.